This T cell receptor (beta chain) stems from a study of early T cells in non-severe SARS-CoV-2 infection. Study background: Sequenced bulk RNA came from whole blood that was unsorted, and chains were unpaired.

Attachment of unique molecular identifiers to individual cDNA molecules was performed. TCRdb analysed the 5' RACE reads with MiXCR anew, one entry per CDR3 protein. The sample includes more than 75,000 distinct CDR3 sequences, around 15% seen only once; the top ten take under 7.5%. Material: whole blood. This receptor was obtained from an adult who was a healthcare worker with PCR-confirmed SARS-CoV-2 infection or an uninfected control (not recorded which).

The CDR3 spells CASSRSNTDTQYF. CDR3 bases: TGTGCCAGCAGTCGTTCTAACACAGATACGCAGTATTTT. J is TRBJ2-3 and V is TRBV6-5; D gene ambiguous. V lost 5 bases and J lost 2, with 8 bases in between. CDR3 length: 13 residues. Germline values: CDR1 MNHEY, CDR2 SVGAGI.